Each of the 30 T cell receptor beta chains below was sequenced from the same sample in a study of CD4 T cells in relation to SARS-CoV-2 and coronaviruses. TCRdb's table, derived via immunoSEQ multiplex PCR, lists solely in-frame clones and lacks some. The sample yields tens of thousands of clones, around 72% seen once. For these TCRs, the target antigens are not known. Before the COVID-19 pandemic, during about 2011-2019, CD4+ T cells were taken from unexposed donors. Isolation of CD4+ T cells took place after 10 days in culture. What was sequenced was CD4+ T cells from PBMCs, cultured in vitro. These receptors all come from a human donor in good health.

This clone has a handful of counts. V gene TRBV3-1 (or the pseudogene TRBV3-2) combines with J gene TRBJ2-3; D is possibly TRBD1 (6 bases). The germline V and J ends were trimmed by 3 bases and 3 bases, with 10 bases remaining between them. The germline V gene has CDR1 LGHDT and CDR2 YNNKEL (reference sequence). CDR3 length equals 14 residues. Written as DNA, the CDR3 is TGTGCCAGCAGCCAGACCGGACAGACAGATACGCAGTATTTT. Amino acid sequence: CASSQTGQTDTQYF.

The V and J genes are TRBV19 and TRBJ2-6; D gene unclear. This CDR3 is built from 16 residues. Between the trimmed V and J ends, which lost 4 bases and 1 base, there was a span of 11 bases. Germline CDR1 and CDR2: LNHDA and SQIVND (reference sequence). Here the CDR3 DNA reads TGTGCCAGTAGTACACCAGGTTGGTCTGGGGCCAACGTCCTGACTTTC. Its protein product is CASSTPGWSGANVLTF.

This clone was recorded once. This chain joins TRBV10-2 and TRBJ2-7; D is perhaps TRBD1 or TRBD2 (7 bases each). The CDR3 length is 15 residues. V lost 1 base and J lost 3, with 13 bases in between. CDR1 WSHSY and CDR2 SAAADI come from the germline V gene. The CDR3, as DNA: TGCGCCAGCAGTGAGTGGGGCAGGGGGGGCTACGAGCAGTACTTC. As protein: CASSEWGRGGYEQYF.

The V call is TRBV11-2, the J call TRBJ2-7; D uncertain. Germline CDR1 SGHAT, CDR2 FQNNGV. Trimming took 5 bases from V and 6 from J, leaving 11 bases between them. CDR3 size: 12 residues. CDR3 region: CASSPDTIEQYF. In DNA, the CDR3 is TGTGCCAGCAGCCCTGACACTATCGAGCAGTACTTC.

The chain has TRBV29-1 and TRBJ2-1; maybe TRBD2 (6 bases). Trimming took off 7 bases at V and 6 bases at J, with 19 bases between the two ends. The CDR3 sequence is 14 residues long. Germline V CDR1 and CDR2: SQVTM, ANQGSEA. CDR3: CSAAPTSFGNEQFF. The DNA of the CDR3 is TGCAGCGCCGCACCTACTAGCTTTGGCAATGAGCAGTTCTTC.

This chain connects TRBV30 to TRBJ1-6, with D hard to call. The CDR3 runs to 18 residues. V lost 0 bases and J 3 bases, leaving 18 bases between the germline ends. In germline, CDR1 is GTSNPN, CDR2 SVGIG (reference sequence). CDR3 sequence: CAWSVVRNSPGYNSPLHF. The CDR3 DNA is TGTGCCTGGAGTGTCGTGCGGAACAGCCCCGGCTATAATTCACCCCTCCACTTT.

V is TRBV19 and J is TRBJ1-3, with D unclear. From germline, CDR1 is LNHDA and CDR2 SQIVND (reference sequence). This CDR3 spans 15 amino acids. The V gene lost 5 bases and the J gene lost 0 bases, with 11 bases spanning the gap. The CDR3 region is CASSLGGSSGNTIYF. For the CDR3, the DNA is TGTGCCAGTAGTCTGGGCGGTAGCTCTGGAAACACCATATATTTT.

This clone has a single count. The chain is built from TRBV29-1 and TRBJ2-5; 8 bases are a match to TRBD2. The CDR3 is 13 residues long. Germline CDR1 and CDR2: SQVTM and ANQGSEA. V shed 3 bases, J shed 3 bases, and the junction held 3 bases outside the gene matches. In DNA form, the CDR3 reads TGCAGCGTTGATGGAGCGGGAGAAGAGACCCAGTACTTC. It specifies CSVDGAGEETQYF.

The chain combines TRBV7-8 with TRBJ1-4; TRBD1 is a possible D gene (5 bases). V lost 5 bases and J 0 bases, leaving 22 bases between the germline ends. There are 19 residues in the CDR3. Germline values: CDR1 SGHVS, CDR2 FQNEAQ. This chain's CDR3 is CASSPLRVLGRATNEKLFF. CDR3 nucleotide sequence: TGTGCCAGCAGCCCCCTCAGGGTCTTGGGTCGGGCAACTAATGAAAAACTGTTTTTT.

V is TRBV6-6 and J is TRBJ2-6, with D perhaps matching TRBD2 (5 bases). Trimming took 5 bases from V and 0 from J, leaving 14 bases between them. The germline gives CDR1 MNHNY, CDR2 SVGAGI (reference sequence). The length of the CDR3 is 17 residues. The CDR3 region is CASSPTAVRSGANVLTF. The CDR3 nucleotides read TGTGCCAGCAGTCCTACAGCGGTTCGCTCTGGGGCCAACGTCCTGACTTTC.

The J gene is TRBJ2-7, the V gene TRBV5-1, with 9 positions matching TRBD1. CDR1 is SGHRS, CDR2 YFSETQ, per germline. With V trimmed by 5 bases and J by 2 bases, 5 bases remained unmatched. The length of the CDR3 is 14 residues. The CDR3 reads CASRLGQGTYEQYF. CDR3 DNA: TGCGCCAGCAGGTTAGGACAGGGGACCTACGAGCAGTACTTC.

The chain uses TRBV6-5 and TRBJ1-2; 7 bases are a match to TRBD1. The V and J ends lost 10 bases and 4 bases, in that order; junction bases with no gene match: 9. The CDR3 has 13 residues. CDR1 and CDR2 (germline): MNHEY, SVGAGI. DNA for the CDR3: TGTGCCATATCCAGGGGGTCGGGCTATGGCTACACCTTC. Its protein is CAISRGSGYGYTF.

This chain links TRBV15 with TRBJ1-2; 8 bases fit TRBD1. The V gene end was trimmed by 3 bases and the J gene end by 4 bases; junction bases not matched to a gene: 7. The CDR3 runs to 15 residues. Germline lookup yields CDR1 LNHNV and CDR2 YYDKDF (reference sequence). The CDR3 nucleotides read TGTGCCACCAGCAGGAAATCCGGGACAGGCTATGGCTACACCTTC. Its protein is CATSRKSGTGYGYTF.

The chain links TRBV6-5 to TRBJ1-4; D may be TRBD1 (5 bases). The CDR3 runs 11 residues. Germline V gene lookup returns CDR1 MNHEY and CDR2 SVGAGI. Trimming left V 5 bases short and J 15 bases short, with 13 bases between. DNA of the CDR3: TGTGCCAGCAGTCCGCCGGGACTTATGTTTTTT. Translating it yields CASSPPGLMFF.

The chain links TRBV7-8 to TRBJ2-3, with TRBD1 identical over 8 bases. Unmatched junction bases numbered 8, after V lost 6 bases and J lost 0 bases. This CDR3 is 16 amino acids long. The germline V gene encodes CDR1 SGHVS and CDR2 FQNEAQ. The CDR3 region has the DNA TGTGCCAGCAGAATGAACAGGGGGATCAGCACAGATACGCAGTATTTT. Its translation: CASRMNRGISTDTQYF.

This clone was seen a handful of times. The V and J genes are TRBV14 and TRBJ1-3; no clear D. CDR1 and CDR2 from the germline V gene are SGHDN and FVKESK. Between the trimmed V and J ends, which lost 0 bases and 7 bases, there was a span of 10 bases. This CDR3 comprises 14 residues. For the CDR3, the DNA is TGTGCCAGCAGCCAAGAAACGGTAACGAACACCATATATTTT. It is translated as CASSQETVTNTIYF.

The genes are TRBV25-1 and TRBJ2-7; weak D call: TRBD2 (6 bases). This CDR3 contains 13 residues. CDR1 and CDR2 from the germline V gene are MGHDK and SYGVNS. Trimming took 4 bases from V and 2 from J, leaving 9 bases between them. CDR3 amino acids: CASSGGVTYEQYF. The CDR3 nucleotides read TGTGCCAGCAGTGGGGGGGTAACCTACGAGCAGTACTTC.

This sequence joins TRBV2 and TRBJ1-5; unclear D gene. The CDR3 contains 14 residues. Looked up from germline, CDR1 is SNHLY and CDR2 is FYNNEI. Between the trimmed V and J ends, which lost 4 bases and 5 bases, there was a span of 12 bases. In nucleotides, the CDR3 is TGTGCCAGCAGTGGGCAGGCCGCGGATCAGCCCCAGCATTTT. It is translated as CASSGQAADQPQHF. Using reference TRBV2 and TRBJ1-5 for the parts outside the CDR3, the full variable domain is EPEVTQTPSHQVTQMGQEVILRCVPISNHLYFYWYRQILGQKVEFLVSFYNNEISEKSEIFDDQFSVERPDGSNFTLKIRSTKLEDSAMYFCASSGQAADQPQHFGDGTRLSIL.

The J gene is TRBJ1-4, the V gene TRBV5-4, with D maybe TRBD1 (5 bases). Trimming cost V 4 bases and J 8 bases, with 12 bases left between them. CDR3 length: 13 amino acids. The germline V gene has CDR1 SGHNT and CDR2 YYREEE (reference sequence). CDR3 protein: CASSLGHREKLFF. CDR3 bases: TGTGCCAGCAGCCTCGGACATCGGGAAAAACTGTTTTTT.

This clone appeared a few times. This chain connects TRBV18 to TRBJ2-1; 7 bases map to TRBD1. J gave up 7 bases and V 6 bases, and 12 bases lay outside the gene matches. Per the germline V gene, CDR1 is KGHSH and CDR2 is LQKENI. The CDR3 spans 15 residues. CDR3 residues: CASSTKAQGWNEQFF. CDR3 bases: TGTGCCAGCTCTACAAAGGCACAGGGGTGGAATGAGCAGTTCTTC.

V is TRBV7-6 and J is TRBJ1-6; tentative D call: TRBD1 (5 bases). Trimming cost V 1 base and J 5 bases, with 12 bases left between them. This CDR3 region has 16 residues. Looked up from germline, CDR1 is SGHVS and CDR2 is FNYEAQ. The DNA of the CDR3 is TGTGCCAGCAGCTTAGGATCCAGGGCGGATAATTCACCCCTCCACTTT. This translates into CASSLGSRADNSPLHF.

V is TRBV11-2 and J is TRBJ2-5, with D tentatively TRBD1 (5 bases). The ends were cut back, 5 bases at V and 5 bases at J, with 12 bases in the middle. The CDR3 consists of 13 residues. Germline loops: CDR1 SGHAT, CDR2 FQNNGV. The CDR3 here is CASSPRVSETQYF. CDR3 coding DNA: TGTGCCAGCAGCCCCAGGGTTTCGGAGACCCAGTACTTC. The whole variable domain, remainder taken from reference TRBV11-2 and TRBJ2-5, is EAGVAQSPRYKIIEKRQSVAFWCNPISGHATLYWYQQILGQGPKLLIQFQNNGVVDDSQLPKDRFSAERLKGVDSTLKIQPAKLEDSAVYLCASSPRVSETQYFGPGTRLLVL.

Here the CDR3 DNA reads TGTGCCAGCGGGCTGGGGGAGCAGTACTTC. Amino acids: CASGLGEQYF. V is TRBV28 and J is TRBJ2-7, with D unresolved. The CDR3 is made up of 10 amino acids. Trimming cost V 8 bases and J 7 bases, with 9 bases left between them. Germline CDR1 and CDR2: MDHEN and SYDVKM.

This chain connects TRBV6-4 to TRBJ2-6, with D unresolved. Trimming pared 2 bases from V and 0 bases from J, leaving 5 bases between. Per the germline V gene, CDR1 is MRHNA and CDR2 is SNTAGT. This CDR3 has 15 amino acids. CDR3 coding DNA: TGTGCCAGCAGTGACGACAACTCTGGGGCCAACGTCCTGACTTTC. Protein sequence: CASSDDNSGANVLTF.

The chain uses TRBV5-1 and TRBJ2-2; 11 bases fit TRBD2. V was pared by 3 bases and J by 5 bases, with 0 bases of the junction left unmatched. The CDR3 runs 14 residues. The V gene's germline CDR1 is SGHRS and CDR2 YFSETQ. The CDR3 region has the DNA TGCGCCAGCAGCTGGACTAGCGGGACCGGGGAGCTGTTTTTT. It is translated as CASSWTSGTGELFF.

This clone was observed a handful of times. J is TRBJ1-1 and V is TRBV6-1, with D unresolved. The germline V and J ends were trimmed by 2 bases and 4 bases, with 14 bases remaining between them. The germline V gene has CDR1 MNHNS and CDR2 SASEGT. The CDR3 sequence is 15 residues long. CDR3 nucleotide sequence: TGTGCCAGCAGTGAACTCGGCATAGGCCCCACTGAAGCTTTCTTT. Protein: CASSELGIGPTEAFF.

This clone was detected only once. V gene TRBV10-2 combines with J gene TRBJ2-7; D possibly corresponds to TRBD1 (6 bases). The length of the CDR3 is 15 residues. The V end lost 5 bases, the J end lost 0 bases, and 14 bases lay between the germline ends. The germline CDR1 and CDR2 sequences are WSHSY and SAAADI. The CDR3 loop reads CASSYRVPSSYEQYF. The DNA of the CDR3 is TGCGCCAGCAGTTACAGGGTCCCGAGCTCCTACGAGCAGTACTTC.

This clone was seen a handful of times. The genes are TRBV19 and TRBJ2-1, with 8 bases matching TRBD1. The CDR3 runs 13 residues. V gave up 5 bases and J gave up 12 bases; unmatched junction bases: 9. Germline-derived CDR1 and CDR2 are LNHDA and SQIVND (reference sequence). CDR3 DNA: TGTGCCAGTAGTTCAAGCCCTGGACAGGGGCAGTTCTTC. It translates to CASSSSPGQGQFF.

The chain employs TRBV7-9 and TRBJ2-7; D gene uncertain. The V end lost 1 base, the J end lost 0 bases, and 7 bases lay between the germline ends. The CDR3 spans 14 residues. CDR1 is SEHNR and CDR2 is FQNEAQ in the germline V gene (reference sequence). The CDR3 here is CASSLERDSYEQYF. In DNA, the CDR3 is TGTGCCAGCAGCTTAGAACGAGACTCCTACGAGCAGTACTTC.

The V and J genes are TRBV5-1 and TRBJ2-1; no firm D call. The V gene lost 4 bases and the J gene lost 7 bases, with 12 bases spanning the gap. Germline V gives CDR1 SGHRS, CDR2 YFSETQ. CDR3 size: 13 residues. The CDR3 here is CASSPGVGNEQFF. The DNA of the CDR3 is TGCGCCAGCAGCCCTGGAGTGGGAAATGAGCAGTTCTTC.